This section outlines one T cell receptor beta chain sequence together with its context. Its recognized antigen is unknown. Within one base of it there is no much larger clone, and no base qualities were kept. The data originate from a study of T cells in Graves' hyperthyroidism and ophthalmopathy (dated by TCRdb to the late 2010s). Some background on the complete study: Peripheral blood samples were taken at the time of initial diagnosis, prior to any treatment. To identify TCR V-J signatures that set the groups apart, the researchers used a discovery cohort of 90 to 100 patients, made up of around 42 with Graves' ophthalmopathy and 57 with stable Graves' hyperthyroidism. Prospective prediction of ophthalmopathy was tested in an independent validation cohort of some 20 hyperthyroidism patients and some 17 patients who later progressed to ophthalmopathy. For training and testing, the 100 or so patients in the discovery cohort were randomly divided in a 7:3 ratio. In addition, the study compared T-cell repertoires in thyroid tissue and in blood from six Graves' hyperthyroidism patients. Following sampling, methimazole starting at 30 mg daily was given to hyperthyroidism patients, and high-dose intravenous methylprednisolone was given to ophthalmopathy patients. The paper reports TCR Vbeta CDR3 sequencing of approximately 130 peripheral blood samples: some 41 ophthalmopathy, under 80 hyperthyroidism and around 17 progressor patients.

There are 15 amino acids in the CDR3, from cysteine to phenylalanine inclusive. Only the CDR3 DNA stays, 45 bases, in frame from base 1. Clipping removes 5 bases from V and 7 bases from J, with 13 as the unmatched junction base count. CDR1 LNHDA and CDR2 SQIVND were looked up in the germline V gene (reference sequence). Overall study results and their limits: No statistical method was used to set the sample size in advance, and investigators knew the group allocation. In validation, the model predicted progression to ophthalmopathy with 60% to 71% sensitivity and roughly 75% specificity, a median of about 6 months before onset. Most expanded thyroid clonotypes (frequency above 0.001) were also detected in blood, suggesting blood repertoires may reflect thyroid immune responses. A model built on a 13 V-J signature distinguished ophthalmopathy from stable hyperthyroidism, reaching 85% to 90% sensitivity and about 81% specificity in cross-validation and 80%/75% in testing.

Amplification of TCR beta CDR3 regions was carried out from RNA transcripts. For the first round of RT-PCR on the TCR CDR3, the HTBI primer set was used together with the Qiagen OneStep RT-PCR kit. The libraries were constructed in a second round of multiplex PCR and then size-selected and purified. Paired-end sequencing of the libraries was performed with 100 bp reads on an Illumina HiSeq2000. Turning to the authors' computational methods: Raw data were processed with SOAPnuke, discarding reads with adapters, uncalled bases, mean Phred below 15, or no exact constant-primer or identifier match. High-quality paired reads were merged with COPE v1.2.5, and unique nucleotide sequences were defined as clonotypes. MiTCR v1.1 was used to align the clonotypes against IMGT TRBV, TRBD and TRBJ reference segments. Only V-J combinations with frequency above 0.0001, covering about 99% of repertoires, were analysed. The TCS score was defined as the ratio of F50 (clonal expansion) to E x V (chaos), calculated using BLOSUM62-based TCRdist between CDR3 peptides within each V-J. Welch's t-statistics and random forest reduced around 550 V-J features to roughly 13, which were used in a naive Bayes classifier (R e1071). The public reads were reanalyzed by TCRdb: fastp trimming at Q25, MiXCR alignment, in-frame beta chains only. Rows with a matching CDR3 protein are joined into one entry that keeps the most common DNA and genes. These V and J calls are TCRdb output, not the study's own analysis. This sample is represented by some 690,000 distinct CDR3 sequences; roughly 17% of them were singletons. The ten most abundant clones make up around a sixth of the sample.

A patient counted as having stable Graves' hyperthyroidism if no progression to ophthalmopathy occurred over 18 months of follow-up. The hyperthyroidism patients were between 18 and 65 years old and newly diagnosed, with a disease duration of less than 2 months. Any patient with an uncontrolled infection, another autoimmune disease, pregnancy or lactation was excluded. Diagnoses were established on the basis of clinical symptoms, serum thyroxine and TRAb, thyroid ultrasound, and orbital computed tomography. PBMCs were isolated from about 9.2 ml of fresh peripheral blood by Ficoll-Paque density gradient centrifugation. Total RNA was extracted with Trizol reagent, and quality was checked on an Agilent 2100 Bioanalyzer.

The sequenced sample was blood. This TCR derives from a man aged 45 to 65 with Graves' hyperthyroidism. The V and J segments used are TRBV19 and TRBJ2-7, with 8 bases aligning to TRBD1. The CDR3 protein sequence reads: CASSAGTGVYGEQYF. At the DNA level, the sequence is TGTGCCAGTAGTGCCGGGACAGGAGTATATGGAGAGCAGTACTTC.